This T cell receptor beta chain was profiled in a study of tumor T cells in aggressive B-cell lymphoma. TCRdb keeps only in-frame clones here, not all; method: immunoSEQ multiplex PCR. Of under 3,500 clones listed, 90% to 95% are singletons. CDR1 and CDR2 (germline): SGHTA, FQGNSA. V shed 4 bases, J shed 7 bases, and the junction held 18 bases outside the gene matches. This CDR3 has 18 residues. The clonotype was recovered from an adult with diffuse large B cell lymphoma. The V call is TRBV7-2, the J call TRBJ2-5; 10 bases map to TRBD2. Sample: tumor tissue. The CDR3 DNA is TGTGCCAGCAGCTCCCGTTGGGGTAGCGGGAGGCTGGGTGGGACCCAGTACTTC. Protein sequence: CASSSRWGSGRLGGTQYF.